This T cell receptor beta chain was identified during a study of vaccination effects on CD4 cells after COVID-19. General study points: Small numbers of convalescent patients limited the study. It also lacked early post-infection timepoints. Clones arising from infection and from vaccination showed marked clonal contraction late after vaccination.

Subsequent to a culture period of roughly 11 days, CD4+ T cells were isolated. People in the vaccine group had not been infected with SARS-CoV-2 before, and their nucleocapsid antibodies were negative. Regarding this clone: The antigen remains undetermined.

The CDR3 length is 14 residues. CDR1 is SGHTA and CDR2 is FQGNSA in the germline V gene. The junction had 4 bases not matched to a gene; V was cut back by 0 bases and J by 7 bases. Repertoires were generated with immunoSEQ multiplex PCR, while TCRdb's copy carries only in-frame clones and drops some. The sample lists approximately 37,000 clones; about 81% were seen once. The material was CD4+ T cells from PBMCs cultured without peptide, obtained before COVID-19 vaccination. The sequence was collected from a human donor who received a COVID-19 vaccine. This chain joins TRBV7-2 and TRBJ2-3; 7 bases fit TRBD2. The CDR3 protein is CASSLAGGEYTQYF. Written as DNA, the CDR3 is TGTGCCAGCAGCTTAGCGGGGGGGGAGTATACGCAGTATTTT.